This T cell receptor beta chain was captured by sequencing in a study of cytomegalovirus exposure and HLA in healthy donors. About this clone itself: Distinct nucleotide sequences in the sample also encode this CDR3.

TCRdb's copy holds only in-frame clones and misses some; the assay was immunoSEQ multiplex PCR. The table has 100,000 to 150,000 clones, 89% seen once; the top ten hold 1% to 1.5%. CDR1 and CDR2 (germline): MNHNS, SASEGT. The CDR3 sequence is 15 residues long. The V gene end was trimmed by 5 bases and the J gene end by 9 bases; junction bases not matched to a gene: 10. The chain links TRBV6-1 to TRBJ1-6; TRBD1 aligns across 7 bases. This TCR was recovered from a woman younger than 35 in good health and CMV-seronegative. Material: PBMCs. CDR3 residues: CASSSRQGLSSPLHF. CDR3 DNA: TGTGCCAGCAGTAGCCGACAGGGATTGAGTTCACCCCTCCACTTT.